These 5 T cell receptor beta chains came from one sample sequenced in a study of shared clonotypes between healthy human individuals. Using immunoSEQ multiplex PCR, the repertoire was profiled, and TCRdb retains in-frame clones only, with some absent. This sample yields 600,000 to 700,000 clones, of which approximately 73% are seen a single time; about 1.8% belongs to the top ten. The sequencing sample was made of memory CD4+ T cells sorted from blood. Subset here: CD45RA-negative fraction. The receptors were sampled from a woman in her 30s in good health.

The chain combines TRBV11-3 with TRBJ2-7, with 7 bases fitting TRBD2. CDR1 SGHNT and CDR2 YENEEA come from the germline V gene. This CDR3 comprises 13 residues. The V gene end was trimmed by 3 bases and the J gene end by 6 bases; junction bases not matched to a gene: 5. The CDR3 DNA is TGTGCCAGCAGCTTCGGGACTAATCGCGAGCAGTACTTC. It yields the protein CASSFGTNREQYF.

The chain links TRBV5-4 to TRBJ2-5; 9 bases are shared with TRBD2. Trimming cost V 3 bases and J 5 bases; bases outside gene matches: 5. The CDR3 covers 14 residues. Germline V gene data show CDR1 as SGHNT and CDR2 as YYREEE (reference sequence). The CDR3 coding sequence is TGTGCCAGCAGCTCCCCGCGGGGGGGGGAGACCCAGTACTTC. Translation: CASSSPRGGETQYF. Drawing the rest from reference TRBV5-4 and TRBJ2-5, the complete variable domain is ETGVTQSPTHLIKTRGQQVTLRCSSQSGHNTVSWYQQALGQGPQFIFQYYREEENGRGNFPPRFSGLQFPNYSSELNVNALELDDSALYLCASSSPRGGETQYFGPGTRLLVL.

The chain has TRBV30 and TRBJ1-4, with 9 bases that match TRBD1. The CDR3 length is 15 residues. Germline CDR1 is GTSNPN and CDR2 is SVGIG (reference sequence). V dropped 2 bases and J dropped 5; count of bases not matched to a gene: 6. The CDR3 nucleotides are TGTGCCTGGAGTCTAAACAGGGGGCGGAATGAAAAACTGTTTTTT. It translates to CAWSLNRGRNEKLFF.

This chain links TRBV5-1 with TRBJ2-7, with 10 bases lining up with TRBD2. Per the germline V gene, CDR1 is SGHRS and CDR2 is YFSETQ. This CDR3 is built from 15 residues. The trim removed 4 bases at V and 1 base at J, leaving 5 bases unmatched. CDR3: CASSESLAGSYEQYF. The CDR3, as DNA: TGCGCCAGCAGCGAGTCACTAGCGGGGTCCTACGAGCAGTACTTC.

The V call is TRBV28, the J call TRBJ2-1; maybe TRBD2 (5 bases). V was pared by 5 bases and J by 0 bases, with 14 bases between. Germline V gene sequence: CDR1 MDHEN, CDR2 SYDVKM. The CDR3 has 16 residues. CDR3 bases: TGTGCCAGCAGTCGAGGCGGGTCCCGCTCCTACAATGAGCAGTTCTTC. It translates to CASSRGGSRSYNEQFF.